These 26 T cell receptor beta chains were sequenced from one sample in a study of cytomegalovirus exposure and HLA in healthy donors. The method was immunoSEQ multiplex PCR; TCRdb's version includes in-frame clones alone and lacks a portion of them. This table holds 150,000 to 200,000 clones, roughly 77% found once. The sample taken for sequencing was PBMCs. These receptors all come from a woman aged 25 to 39 in good health and CMV-seronegative.

CDR3 nucleotide sequence: TGCAGCGTTGAACGCCAGGCTCTCCAAAATGGCTACACCTTC. Protein: CSVERQALQNGYTF. V usage is TRBV29-1 and J usage is TRBJ1-2, with D unclear. This CDR3 is 14 amino acids long. Trimming left V 2 bases short and J 6 bases short, with 16 bases between. Germline CDR1 SQVTM, CDR2 ANQGSEA.

This clone appeared once. The rearrangement links TRBV5-8 to TRBJ2-7, with D perhaps matching TRBD1 (6 bases). CDR3 length equals 15 residues. V was shortened by 6 bases and J by 1 base, with 17 bases between the two germline ends. Germline CDR1 is SGHTS and CDR2 is YDEGEE. This CDR3 reads CASKPPGHNSYEQYF. The CDR3 DNA is TGTGCCAGCAAGCCTCCGGGACATAATTCCTACGAGCAGTACTTC.

The chain has TRBV6-4 and TRBJ2-3; the match to TRBD2 covers 11 bases. Germline trimming cut 8 bases from V and 0 bases from J; bases unmatched to any gene: 13. Germline CDR1 MRHNA, CDR2 SNTAGT. CDR3 size: 18 residues. The chain's CDR3 is CASVRYLAGGHSTDTQYF. The DNA of the CDR3 is TGTGCCAGCGTGAGGTATCTAGCGGGGGGACACAGCACAGATACGCAGTATTTT.

The chain uses TRBV28 and TRBJ2-3; TRBD1 aligns across 8 bases. The V and J ends lost 7 bases and 3 bases, in that order; junction bases with no gene match: 6. The CDR3 length is 14 residues. In germline, CDR1 is MDHEN, CDR2 SYDVKM. The CDR3 here is CASISGQGTDTQYF. In nucleotides, the CDR3 is TGTGCCAGCATATCAGGACAGGGAACAGATACGCAGTATTTT.

The V call is TRBV6-1, the J call TRBJ2-7; 9 nucleotides match TRBD1. The V and J ends lost 4 bases and 4 bases, in that order; junction bases with no gene match: 8. Germline-derived CDR1 and CDR2 are MNHNS and SASEGT. The CDR3 consists of 15 residues. The CDR3 DNA follows: TGTGCCAGCAGTGCTCCTCCGGGACAGGGTTACGAGCAGTACTTC. Amino acids: CASSAPPGQGYEQYF.

This clone showed up just once. V is TRBV5-1 and J is TRBJ2-1; 7 bases are a match to TRBD1. Germline loops: CDR1 SGHRS, CDR2 YFSETQ. The CDR3 is 16 amino acids. The junction had 13 bases not matched to a gene; V was cut back by 4 bases and J by 6 bases. This CDR3 reads CASSLGQASLGNEQFF. Written as DNA, the CDR3 is TGCGCCAGCAGCCTCGGACAGGCCTCCCTGGGCAATGAGCAGTTCTTC. The complete variable domain, with remaining parts taken from reference TRBV5-1 and TRBJ2-1, reads KAGVTQTPRYLIKTRGQQVTLSCSPISGHRSVSWYQQTPGQGLQFLFEYFSETQRNKGNFPGRFSGRQFSNSRSEMNVSTLELGDSALYLCASSLGQASLGNEQFFGPGTRLTVL.

The chain couples TRBV5-1 to TRBJ2-3; 14 bases align to TRBD2. Germline CDR1 reads SGHRS; CDR2 reads YFSETQ. The CDR3 covers 15 residues. V lost 5 bases and J lost 4; bases outside the gene matches: 3. The CDR3 DNA follows: TGCGCCAGCAGGAGACTAGCGGGGGGGCCAGATACGCAGTATTTT. Amino acid sequence: CASRRLAGGPDTQYF.

The chain is built from TRBV2 and TRBJ2-7, with TRBD1 identical over 8 bases. CDR1 and CDR2 from the germline V gene are SNHLY and FYNNEI. J was trimmed by 1 base and V by 6 bases; bases with no gene match: 8. This CDR3 contains 15 residues. CDR3 bases: TGTGCCAGCAGGAGGGGGACAGGAGAATCCTACGAGCAGTACTTC. Its translation: CASRRGTGESYEQYF.

This chain links TRBV19 with TRBJ1-2; 8 bases fit TRBD1. V shed 8 bases and J 3 bases; nucleotides not matched to a gene: 5. Germline V gene lookup returns CDR1 LNHDA and CDR2 SQIVND (reference sequence). The CDR3 is 13 residues long. CDR3 loop: CASAYRGDYGYTF. Written as DNA, the CDR3 is TGTGCCAGTGCCTACAGGGGGGACTATGGCTACACCTTC.

This rearrangement joins TRBV6-1 to TRBJ1-2; unclear D gene. Trimming took off 7 bases at V and 8 bases at J, with 20 bases between the two ends. This CDR3 spans 14 amino acids. The germline gives CDR1 MNHNS, CDR2 SASEGT. In nucleotides, the CDR3 is TGTGCCAGCACCGGAGGGAAGGACCAAAGGGGCTACACCTTC. This encodes CASTGGKDQRGYTF.

This clone was observed a handful of times. The rearrangement links TRBV6-5 to TRBJ1-2; 8 bases agree with TRBD1. This CDR3 has 13 amino acids. V was clipped by 3 bases and J by 8 bases; unmatched bases: 5. Germline CDR1 and CDR2: MNHEY and SVGAGI. CDR3 region: CASSYSGGSGYTF. CDR3 DNA: TGTGCCAGCAGTTATTCAGGGGGCTCAGGCTACACCTTC.

The chain is built from TRBV5-1 and TRBJ1-4; unclear D gene. V was clipped by 0 bases and J by 8 bases, with 11 bases between them. This CDR3 comprises 14 residues. The germline V gene has CDR1 SGHRS and CDR2 YFSETQ. The CDR3 DNA reads as TGCGCCAGCAGCTTGGCCCTGCATGAGGAAAAACTGTTTTTT. Translated, it gives CASSLALHEEKLFF.

CDR3 sequence: CASSAPPWTQTFF. CDR3 nucleotides: TGTGCCAGCAGCGCACCTCCGTGGACTCAAACGTTCTTC. The rearrangement links TRBV5-4 to TRBJ2-1; TRBD2 might be the D (5 bases). V lost 4 bases to trimming and J lost 15 bases, with 20 bases between them. The germline V gene encodes CDR1 SGHNT and CDR2 YYREEE (reference sequence). CDR3 length: 13 amino acids.

The V and J genes are TRBV9 and TRBJ1-5; 8 bases line up with TRBD1. With 4 bases clipped from V and 6 bases from J, the junction kept 9 bases outside the gene matches. CDR1 is SGDLS, CDR2 YYNGEE, per germline. CDR3 length: 15 residues. The chain's CDR3 is CASSSSGQGGQPQHF. CDR3 DNA: TGTGCCAGCAGCTCCAGCGGACAGGGTGGTCAGCCCCAGCATTTT.

J is TRBJ2-7 and V is TRBV6-5, with D tentatively TRBD2 (5 bases). CDR1 is MNHEY and CDR2 is SVGAGI in the germline V gene. V dropped 4 bases and J dropped 4 bases, with 20 bases sitting between them. There are 16 residues in the CDR3. CDR3: CASSSLRAAAVYEQYF. The CDR3 nucleotides read TGTGCCAGCAGTTCGCTCCGAGCGGCTGCCGTTTACGAGCAGTACTTC.

V gene TRBV11-2 combines with J gene TRBJ1-2; 7 bases agree with TRBD1. Germline assignment: CDR1 SGHAT and CDR2 FQNNGV. The CDR3 covers 15 residues. V shed 5 bases and J 7 bases; nucleotides not matched to a gene: 13. The CDR3 sequence: CASSPGTDKRRGYTF. The CDR3 nucleotides are TGTGCCAGCAGCCCAGGGACAGATAAGAGGCGTGGCTACACCTTC.

This chain joins TRBV5-1 and TRBJ2-1; TRBD2 agrees at 7 bases. The CDR3 extends over 14 amino acids. V lost 6 bases to trimming and J lost 4 bases; unmatched junction nucleotides: 7. Germline CDR1 and CDR2: SGHRS and YFSETQ. The CDR3 DNA sequence: TGCGCCAGCAACGCGGGGGAGACTTACAATGAGCAGTTCTTC. Translating it yields CASNAGETYNEQFF.

The chain couples TRBV9 to TRBJ1-4, with 8 positions matching TRBD1. This CDR3 comprises 15 residues. J was trimmed by 5 bases and V by 3 bases; bases with no gene match: 6. The germline V gene encodes CDR1 SGDLS and CDR2 YYNGEE. The CDR3 DNA reads as TGTGCCAGCAGCGCATGGGACAGGAGGAATGAAAAACTGTTTTTT. This gives the protein CASSAWDRRNEKLFF.

This clone was seen a single time. The CDR3 here is CASSVDLRTGGLMNTEAFF. CDR3 nucleotide sequence: TGTGCCAGCAGCGTAGATCTGAGGACAGGGGGCCTAATGAACACTGAAGCTTTCTTT. The V gene is TRBV9, the J gene TRBJ1-1; 11 bases fit TRBD1. J gave up 0 bases and V 0 bases, and 10 bases lay outside the gene matches. Germline V lookup: CDR1 SGDLS, CDR2 YYNGEE. There are 19 residues in the CDR3.

Only one count was recorded for this clone. The rearrangement links TRBV19 to TRBJ2-5; no clear D. The CDR3 totals 14 residues. Germline V gene sequence: CDR1 LNHDA, CDR2 SQIVND (reference sequence). V was pared by 3 bases and J by 6 bases, with 14 bases between. CDR3 sequence reads: CASSISPGVKTQYF. CDR3 in DNA: TGTGCCAGTAGTATTAGTCCCGGAGTGAAGACCCAGTACTTC.

CDR3 residues: CASSFSGRYLGTQYF. The CDR3 DNA sequence: TGTGCCAGCAGCTTTAGCGGGAGATATCTGGGTACGCAGTATTTT. J is TRBJ2-3 and V is TRBV7-2, with TRBD2 matching over 9 bases. The CDR3 is 15 amino acids. The trim removed 3 bases at V and 8 bases at J, leaving 9 bases unmatched. Looked up from germline, CDR1 is SGHTA and CDR2 is FQGNSA.

This clone has more than one count but fewer than ten. The chain combines TRBV9 with TRBJ2-5; no definite D call. The CDR3 has 12 amino acids. Between the trimmed V and J ends, which lost 4 bases and 3 bases, there was a span of 7 bases. Per the germline V gene, CDR1 is SGDLS and CDR2 is YYNGEE. The CDR3 protein is CASSTTEETQYF. The CDR3 DNA sequence: TGTGCCAGCAGCACCACAGAAGAGACCCAGTACTTC.

V gene TRBV30 combines with J gene TRBJ1-1; weak D call: TRBD1 (6 bases). Germline-derived CDR1 and CDR2 are GTSNPN and SVGIG (reference sequence). This CDR3 comprises 13 residues. The V end lost 4 bases, the J end lost 8 bases, and 17 bases lay between the germline ends. CDR3 nucleotides: TGTGCCTGGAACAGCAGGGGTAATAAAGAAGCTTTCTTT. Translated: CAWNSRGNKEAFF.

The gene calls are TRBV28 and TRBJ1-5; 7 bases fit TRBD1. J gave up 1 base and V 7 bases, and 4 bases lay outside the gene matches. The V gene's germline CDR1 is MDHEN and CDR2 SYDVKM. CDR3 size: 14 residues. The CDR3 reads CASTLGQSNQPQHF. The CDR3 nucleotides read TGTGCCAGCACTCTGGGACAGAGCAATCAGCCCCAGCATTTT.

V and J are TRBV4-1 and TRBJ2-7, with D perhaps matching TRBD2 (5 bases). V lost 0 bases, J lost 3 bases, and 9 bases lay in between. This CDR3 is built from 14 residues. The germline V gene encodes CDR1 MGHRA and CDR2 YSYEKL. The CDR3 reads CASSQEGESYEQYF. In DNA form, the CDR3 reads TGCGCCAGCAGCCAAGAGGGAGAGAGCTACGAGCAGTACTTC.

This sequence joins TRBV6-5 and TRBJ1-3; no definite D call. V was clipped by 6 bases and J by 0 bases, with 12 bases between them. This CDR3 spans 15 amino acids. Germline CDR1 is MNHEY and CDR2 is SVGAGI. The CDR3 sequence: CASRSDLSSGNTIYF. CDR3 nucleotide sequence: TGTGCCAGCAGGTCCGACTTGAGCTCTGGAAACACCATATATTTT.